The 24 T cell receptor beta chains given below trace back to one sample, sequenced in a study of Ad26.COV2.S vaccination and SARS-CoV-2 variants. Assay used: immunoSEQ multiplex PCR; TCRdb lists only in-frame clones, some missing. The sample includes hundreds of thousands of clones, 75% to 90% of them seen just once. The treatment denotes: over 15 received Ad26.COV2.S at low or high dose, single or two shots; about 5 received placebo; per-sample allocation not given. Sampling happened 63 days after the first vaccine or placebo injection. The material sequenced was peripheral blood, taken in a trial of Ad26.COV2.S vaccine versus placebo. These receptors were obtained from a person between 18 and 60 years old who received the Ad26.COV2.S COVID-19 vaccine or a placebo.

The genes are TRBV4-3 and TRBJ2-3; 9 nucleotides agree with TRBD2. This CDR3 region has 16 residues. Germline loops: CDR1 LGHNA, CDR2 YSLEER. V was clipped by 1 base and J by 1 base; unmatched bases: 3. CDR3 nucleotide sequence: TGCGCCAGCAGCCAAGGAAGACTAGCGGGCACAGATACGCAGTATTTT. This translates into CASSQGRLAGTDTQYF.

The chain employs TRBV3-1 (or the pseudogene TRBV3-2) and TRBJ1-1, with D hard to call. V was pared by 4 bases and J by 10 bases, with 13 bases between. Germline V gene data show CDR1 as LGHDT and CDR2 as YNNKEL (reference sequence). The length of the CDR3 is 12 residues. The CDR3 loop reads CASSLWGMAAFF. The CDR3 DNA sequence: TGTGCCAGCAGCCTCTGGGGAATGGCAGCTTTCTTT.

This clone was counted between two and nine times. This chain links TRBV27 with TRBJ1-6, with D unclear. Trimming took off 0 bases at V and 7 bases at J, with 4 bases between the two ends. Germline CDR1 is MNHEY and CDR2 is SMNVEV (reference sequence). This CDR3 is 13 amino acids long. In nucleotides, the CDR3 is TGTGCCAGCAGTTTATCTGCCAATTCACCCCTCCACTTT. It translates to CASSLSANSPLHF.

This clone was recorded a few times. The genes are TRBV28 and TRBJ1-1, with D possibly being TRBD1 (6 bases). The CDR3 contains 14 residues. V was cut by 3 bases and J by 6 bases, with 14 bases left in between. The germline gives CDR1 MDHEN, CDR2 SYDVKM. The CDR3 coding sequence is TGTGCCAGCAGTTTTGGGGGGCTTGTAGCTGAAGCTTTCTTT. It is translated as CASSFGGLVAEAFF.

The chain links TRBV9 to TRBJ2-3; tentatively, D is TRBD2 (6 bases). Deletions cut 0 bases from V and 7 bases from J, with 12 bases between. In germline, CDR1 is SGDLS, CDR2 YYNGEE. This CDR3 is built from 14 residues. The CDR3 reads CASSVATSPNTQYF. The CDR3 DNA is TGTGCCAGCAGCGTAGCTACTAGCCCAAATACGCAGTATTTT.

This clone was observed once. The chain carries TRBV18 and TRBJ2-1, with TRBD2 matching 11 bases. V shed 6 bases, J shed 2 bases, and the junction held 9 bases outside the gene matches. The CDR3 spans 17 residues. Germline loops: CDR1 KGHSH, CDR2 LQKENI. CDR3 loop: CASSPRTSGSPYNEQFF. In nucleotides, the CDR3 is TGTGCCAGCTCGCCCCGGACTAGCGGGTCCCCCTACAATGAGCAGTTCTTC.

This chain connects TRBV4-1 to TRBJ2-1, with TRBD2 matching over 8 bases. After removal of 1 base from V and 0 bases from J, the junction contained 2 bases not matched to a gene. The CDR3 is 16 residues long. CDR1 is MGHRA, CDR2 YSYEKL, per germline. The CDR3 DNA is TGCGCCAGCAGCCAAGCCACTAGCGGCTCCTACAATGAGCAGTTCTTC. The encoded protein is CASSQATSGSYNEQFF.

The V and J genes are TRBV7-9 and TRBJ2-1; D gene ambiguous. Looked up from germline, CDR1 is SEHNR and CDR2 is FQNEAQ (reference sequence). V gave up 1 base and J gave up 6 bases, with 4 bases separating them. There are 12 residues in the CDR3. The CDR3 sequence: CASSLVANEQFF. The CDR3 DNA sequence: TGTGCCAGCAGCTTAGTTGCCAATGAGCAGTTCTTC.

The V call is TRBV2, the J call TRBJ1-5; TRBD1 matches 10 bases. The CDR3 has 14 residues. The V gene's germline CDR1 is SNHLY and CDR2 FYNNEI. The V gene end was trimmed by 6 bases and the J gene end by 6 bases; junction bases not matched to a gene: 5. Here the CDR3 DNA reads TGTGCCAGCAGGGGGGACAGGGGACTTCAGCCCCAGCATTTT. Translating gives CASRGDRGLQPQHF.

The chain couples TRBV5-5 to TRBJ1-2; D not certain. The CDR3 loop spans 15 amino acids. Looked up from germline, CDR1 is SGHKS and CDR2 is YYEKEE (reference sequence). The ends were cut back, 0 bases at V and 0 bases at J, with 9 bases in the middle. This CDR3 reads CASSLASSTNYGYTF. The DNA for the CDR3 is TGTGCCAGCAGCTTGGCCTCGTCAACTAACTATGGCTACACCTTC.

The V and J genes are TRBV7-9 and TRBJ2-3; 13 bases line up with TRBD2. Germline CDR1 reads SEHNR; CDR2 reads FQNEAQ (reference sequence). V was clipped by 5 bases and J by 4 bases; unmatched bases: 3. This CDR3 has 15 amino acids. For the CDR3, the DNA is TGTGCCAGCAGCGTACTAGCGGGAGGGCCAGATACGCAGTATTTT. Translation: CASSVLAGGPDTQYF.

The gene calls are TRBV2 and TRBJ2-1; possibly TRBD1 for D (6 bases). Germline V lookup: CDR1 SNHLY, CDR2 FYNNEI. V was trimmed by 6 bases and J by 5 bases, leaving 17 bases between them. The CDR3 has 15 residues. The CDR3 region is CASRRSLSGDNEQFF. The CDR3 DNA follows: TGTGCCAGCAGGAGATCCTTGTCAGGGGACAATGAGCAGTTCTTC.

This clone was seen only a few times. The chain links TRBV7-9 to TRBJ1-5, with a possible D match to TRBD1 (6 bases). From germline, CDR1 is SEHNR and CDR2 FQNEAQ (reference sequence). V dropped 2 bases and J dropped 3 bases, with 8 bases sitting between them. The CDR3 spans 14 residues. The CDR3 DNA sequence: TGTGCCAGCAGCTTACAGGGGTTCAATCAGCCCCAGCATTTT. It codes for CASSLQGFNQPQHF.

The rearrangement joins TRBV5-1 to TRBJ2-7, with TRBD2 as a possible D gene (5 bases). Germline CDR1 reads SGHRS; CDR2 reads YFSETQ. CDR3 length: 14 amino acids. Trimming took 8 bases from V and 0 from J, leaving 15 bases between them. The CDR3, as DNA: TGCGCCAGTATGCCCCGGGGTTCCTCCTACGAGCAGTACTTC. Protein: CASMPRGSSYEQYF.

The CDR3 DNA follows: TGTGCCAGCAGCAAGGGGGACAGGGTGCGCACTGAAGCTTTCTTT. This translates into CASSKGDRVRTEAFF. The chain recombines TRBV7-2 with TRBJ1-1, with TRBD1 matching 9 bases. J was trimmed by 4 bases and V by 5 bases; bases with no gene match: 8. The CDR3 is 15 amino acids. The germline V gene encodes CDR1 SGHTA and CDR2 FQGNSA.

As to this clone: The identical CDR3 is also encoded by other nucleotide sequences in the sample. The chain combines TRBV7-6 with TRBJ1-2, with 7 bases lining up with TRBD1. Germline loops: CDR1 SGHVS, CDR2 FNYEAQ. Trimming cost V 1 base and J 7 bases; bases outside gene matches: 0. This CDR3 is 12 amino acids long. The CDR3, as DNA: TGTGCCAGCAGCTTAGAGGGGGCTGGCTACACCTTC. It is translated as CASSLEGAGYTF.

The chain recombines TRBV16 with TRBJ1-5, with 7 bases identical to TRBD1. The germline CDR1 and CDR2 sequences are KGHSY and FQNENV. The ends lost 0 bases at V and 0 bases at J; junction bases unmatched: 11. The CDR3 covers 19 residues. CDR3 residues: CASSQSLGQRQNSNQPQHF. The CDR3 DNA sequence: TGTGCCAGCAGCCAATCTCTGGGACAGCGTCAAAATAGCAATCAGCCCCAGCATTTT.

The chain links TRBV6-2 or TRBV6-3 to TRBJ2-3; D uncertain. The CDR3 spans 17 residues. V gave up 4 bases and J gave up 2 bases, with 19 bases separating them. Germline V CDR1 and CDR2: MNHEY, SVGEGT. DNA for the CDR3: TGTGCCAGCAGTTGCGACCTACAGAGACCTCCCACAGATACGCAGTATTTT. It yields the protein CASSCDLQRPPTDTQYF.

This clone was observed a handful of times. The rearrangement links TRBV4-3 to TRBJ1-1; possibly TRBD1 for D (6 bases). The germline V and J ends were trimmed by 8 bases and 4 bases, with 17 bases remaining between them. Germline assignment: CDR1 LGHNA and CDR2 YSLEER. The length of the CDR3 is 14 residues. Here the CDR3 reads CASAQFGGFTEAFF. The DNA of the CDR3 is TGCGCCAGCGCACAGTTCGGGGGCTTCACTGAAGCTTTCTTT.

This chain joins TRBV6-6 and TRBJ1-3; the match to TRBD1 covers 10 bases. Trimming took 2 bases from V and 7 from J; bases not matched to a gene: 8. CDR1 and CDR2 (germline): MNHNY, SVGAGI (reference sequence). The CDR3 runs 16 residues. CDR3 sequence reads: CASSYRDRGIANTIYF. CDR3 nucleotide sequence: TGTGCCAGCAGTTACCGGGACAGGGGAATCGCGAACACCATATATTTT.

Points on this clone: This same CDR3 is encoded by further DNA sequences in the sample. The DNA for the CDR3 is TGCGCCAGCAGCCTCGGGACTAGCGGGGGGCTACAAGAGACCCAGTACTTC. It yields the protein CASSLGTSGGLQETQYF. The chain is built from TRBV5-1 and TRBJ2-5, with 15 bases fitting TRBD2. V lost 4 bases and J lost 2; bases outside the gene matches: 6. Germline lookup yields CDR1 SGHRS and CDR2 YFSETQ. The CDR3 is 17 residues long.

A single count supports this clone. The V gene is TRBV5-1, the J gene TRBJ2-7; the match to TRBD1 covers 9 bases. This CDR3 comprises 15 residues. J was trimmed by 6 bases and V by 4 bases; bases with no gene match: 11. Per germline, CDR1 SGHRS and CDR2 YFSETQ. The CDR3: CASSLQTGGGGEQYF. CDR3 nucleotides: TGCGCCAGCAGCCTCCAGACAGGGGGAGGTGGCGAGCAGTACTTC.

In this sample, this clone turned up a few times. This rearrangement joins TRBV7-2 to TRBJ1-3; D perhaps matches TRBD1 (5 bases). V lost 0 bases to trimming and J lost 4 bases, with 13 bases between them. The germline gives CDR1 SGHTA, CDR2 FQGNSA. CDR3 length equals 16 residues. The CDR3 nucleotides are TGTGCCAGCAGCTTAGCAGGCGGGGCGTCCGGAAACACCATATATTTT. Protein sequence: CASSLAGGASGNTIYF.

The genes are TRBV10-3 and TRBJ2-5, with TRBD1 matching 10 bases. Germline loops: CDR1 ENHRY, CDR2 SYGVKD. The trim removed 8 bases at V and 4 bases at J, leaving 7 bases unmatched. The CDR3 consists of 14 residues. CDR3 nucleotide sequence: TGTGCCATCGCCGGGACAGGGGAGGGAGAGACCCAGTACTTC. The encoded protein is CAIAGTGEGETQYF.